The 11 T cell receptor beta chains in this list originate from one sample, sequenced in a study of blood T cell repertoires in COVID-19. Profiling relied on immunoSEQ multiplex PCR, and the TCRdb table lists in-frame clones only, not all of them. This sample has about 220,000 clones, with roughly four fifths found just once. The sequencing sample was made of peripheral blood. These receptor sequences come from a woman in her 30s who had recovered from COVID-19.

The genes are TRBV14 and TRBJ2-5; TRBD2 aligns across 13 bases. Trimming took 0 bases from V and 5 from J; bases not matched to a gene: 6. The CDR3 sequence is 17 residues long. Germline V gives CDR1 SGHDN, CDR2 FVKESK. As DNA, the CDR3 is TGTGCCAGCAGCCAAGAGCGGACTAGCGGGAGTCGGGAGACCCAGTACTTC. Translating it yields CASSQERTSGSRETQYF. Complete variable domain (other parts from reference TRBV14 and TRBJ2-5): EAGVTQFPSHSVIEKGQTVTLRCDPISGHDNLYWYRRVMGKEIKFLLHFVKESKQDESGMPNNRFLAERTGGTYSTLKVQPAELEDSGVYFCASSQERTSGSRETQYFGPGTRLLVL.

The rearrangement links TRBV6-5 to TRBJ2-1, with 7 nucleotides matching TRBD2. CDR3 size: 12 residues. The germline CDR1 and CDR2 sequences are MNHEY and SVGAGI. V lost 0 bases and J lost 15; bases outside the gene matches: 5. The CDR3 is CASSYSRTSWFF. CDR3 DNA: TGTGCCAGCAGTTACTCCCGGACTAGTTGGTTCTTC.

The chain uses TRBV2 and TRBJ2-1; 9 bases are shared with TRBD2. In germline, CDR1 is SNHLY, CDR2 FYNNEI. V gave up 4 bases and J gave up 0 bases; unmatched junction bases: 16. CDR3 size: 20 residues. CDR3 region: CASSAFPTSGPTSSYNEQFF. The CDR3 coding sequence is TGTGCCAGCAGTGCCTTTCCGACTAGCGGCCCCACTAGCTCCTACAATGAGCAGTTCTTC.

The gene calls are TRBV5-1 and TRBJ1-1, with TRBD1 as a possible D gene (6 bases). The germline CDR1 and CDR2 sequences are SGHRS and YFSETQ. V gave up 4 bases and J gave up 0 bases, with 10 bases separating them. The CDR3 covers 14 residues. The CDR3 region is CASSVGTLNTEAFF. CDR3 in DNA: TGCGCCAGCAGCGTAGGGACACTGAACACTGAAGCTTTCTTT. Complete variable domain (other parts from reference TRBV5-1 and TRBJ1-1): KAGVTQTPRYLIKTRGQQVTLSCSPISGHRSVSWYQQTPGQGLQFLFEYFSETQRNKGNFPGRFSGRQFSNSRSEMNVSTLELGDSALYLCASSVGTLNTEAFFGQGTRLTVV.

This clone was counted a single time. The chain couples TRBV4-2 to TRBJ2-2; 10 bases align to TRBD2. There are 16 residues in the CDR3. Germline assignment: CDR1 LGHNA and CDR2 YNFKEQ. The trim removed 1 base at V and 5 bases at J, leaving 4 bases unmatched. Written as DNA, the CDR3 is TGTGCCAGCAGCCAAGCCTTGACTAGCGGGACCGGGGAGCTGTTTTTT. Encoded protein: CASSQALTSGTGELFF.

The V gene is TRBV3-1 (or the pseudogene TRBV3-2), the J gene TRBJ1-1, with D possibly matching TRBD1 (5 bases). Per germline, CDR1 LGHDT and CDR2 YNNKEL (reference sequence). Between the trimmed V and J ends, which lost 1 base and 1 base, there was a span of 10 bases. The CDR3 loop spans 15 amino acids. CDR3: CASSQATQGNTEAFF. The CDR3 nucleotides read TGTGCCAGCAGCCAAGCCACTCAGGGGAACACTGAAGCTTTCTTT.

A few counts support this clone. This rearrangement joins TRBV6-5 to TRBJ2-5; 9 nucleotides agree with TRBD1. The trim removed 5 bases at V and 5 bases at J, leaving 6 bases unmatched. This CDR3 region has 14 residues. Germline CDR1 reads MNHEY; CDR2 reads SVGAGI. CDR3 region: CASSPQGAEETQYF. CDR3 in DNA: TGTGCCAGCAGTCCACAGGGGGCTGAGGAGACCCAGTACTTC.

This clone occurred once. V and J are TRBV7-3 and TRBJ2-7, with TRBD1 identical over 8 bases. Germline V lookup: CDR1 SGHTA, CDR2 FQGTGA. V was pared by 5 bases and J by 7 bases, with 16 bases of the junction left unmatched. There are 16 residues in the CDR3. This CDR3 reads CASSPKNRGSGEEQYF. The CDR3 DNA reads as TGTGCCAGCAGCCCGAAGAACAGGGGGTCTGGGGAGGAGCAGTACTTC.

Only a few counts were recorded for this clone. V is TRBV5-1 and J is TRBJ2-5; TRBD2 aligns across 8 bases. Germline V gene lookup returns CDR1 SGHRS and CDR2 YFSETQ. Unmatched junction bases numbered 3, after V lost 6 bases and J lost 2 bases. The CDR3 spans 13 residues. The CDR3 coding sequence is TGCGCCAGCACCGGGGGGGAACAAGAGACCCAGTACTTC. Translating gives CASTGGEQETQYF.

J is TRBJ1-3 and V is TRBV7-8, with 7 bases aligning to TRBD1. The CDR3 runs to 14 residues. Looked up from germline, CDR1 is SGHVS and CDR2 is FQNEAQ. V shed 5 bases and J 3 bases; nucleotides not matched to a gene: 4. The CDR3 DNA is TGTGCCAGCAGCCCCGACAGGGTTGGAAACACCATATATTTT. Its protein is CASSPDRVGNTIYF.

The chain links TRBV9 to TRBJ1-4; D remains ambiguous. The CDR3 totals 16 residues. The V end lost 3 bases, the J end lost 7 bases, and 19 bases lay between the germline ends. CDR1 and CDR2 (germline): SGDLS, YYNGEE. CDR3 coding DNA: TGTGCCAGCAGCGGCGGAGCTGGGGAGGGAGTTGAAAAACTGTTTTTT. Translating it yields CASSGGAGEGVEKLFF.